This TCR beta chain was sequenced for a study of T cell responses to AZD1222 COVID-19 vaccine. Assay: immunoSEQ multiplex PCR; the TCRdb copy retains only in-frame clones and omits some. In the table there are 150,000 to 200,000 clones, roughly nine tenths of which are singletons. This CDR3 comprises 13 residues. V lost 6 bases and J 1 base, leaving 9 bases between the germline ends. CDR1 and CDR2 (germline): SGHTA, FQGTGA. This clone was found a few times. Its matching antigen is unknown. Study-level findings and limits: Mostly white British, mostly female donors; authors suggested clonal diversity may be underestimated. Among spike-specific TCRs, nearly half reportedly target unmutated variant regions. Repertoires were collected only later (after the peak T cell response had occurred). Spike-wide vaccine-associated CD4 TCRs dominated at 160-218 and 743-854.

This chain links TRBV7-3 with TRBJ1-1; no firm D call. This clonotype was sampled from an adult who received the MenACWY meningococcal vaccine as a control. The specimen comprised peripheral blood, sampled 28 days after the second dose of the MenACWY control vaccine. The CDR3 region has the DNA TGTGCCAGCAGGACAAACCAGAACACTGAAGCTTTCTTT. Its translation is CASRTNQNTEAFF.